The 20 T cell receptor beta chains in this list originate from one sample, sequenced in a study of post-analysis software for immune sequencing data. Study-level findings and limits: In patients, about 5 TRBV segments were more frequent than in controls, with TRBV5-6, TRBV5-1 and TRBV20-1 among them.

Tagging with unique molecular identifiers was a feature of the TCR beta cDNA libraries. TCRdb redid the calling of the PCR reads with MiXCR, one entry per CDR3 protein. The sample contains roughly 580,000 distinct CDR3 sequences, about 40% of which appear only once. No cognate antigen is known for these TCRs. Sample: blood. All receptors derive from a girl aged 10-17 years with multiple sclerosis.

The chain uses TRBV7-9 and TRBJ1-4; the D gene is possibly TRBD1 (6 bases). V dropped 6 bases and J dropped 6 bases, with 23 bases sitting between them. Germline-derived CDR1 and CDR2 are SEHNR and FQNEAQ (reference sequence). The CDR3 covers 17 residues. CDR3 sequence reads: CASRPGAKGKAHEKLFF. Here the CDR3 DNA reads TGTGCCAGCAGACCGGGGGCAAAAGGGAAGGCGCATGAAAAACTGTTTTTT.

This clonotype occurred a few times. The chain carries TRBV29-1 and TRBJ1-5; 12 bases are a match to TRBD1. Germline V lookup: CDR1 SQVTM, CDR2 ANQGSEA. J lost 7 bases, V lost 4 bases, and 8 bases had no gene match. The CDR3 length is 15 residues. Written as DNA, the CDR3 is TGCAGCGTTGTGACGGGGACAGGGGGCGAACAGCCCCAGCATTTT. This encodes CSVVTGTGGEQPQHF.

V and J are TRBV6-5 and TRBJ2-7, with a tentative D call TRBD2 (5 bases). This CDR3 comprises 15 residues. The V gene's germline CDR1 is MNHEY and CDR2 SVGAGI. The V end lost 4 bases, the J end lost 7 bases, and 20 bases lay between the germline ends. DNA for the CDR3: TGTGCCAGCAGTTCATTCGCCACTAGTATTAGTGAGCAGTACTTC. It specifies CASSSFATSISEQYF.

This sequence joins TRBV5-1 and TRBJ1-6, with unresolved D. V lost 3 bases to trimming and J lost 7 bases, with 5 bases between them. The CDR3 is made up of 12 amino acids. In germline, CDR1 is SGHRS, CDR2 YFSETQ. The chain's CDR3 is CASSSKNSPLHF. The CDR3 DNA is TGCGCCAGCAGCTCCAAGAATTCACCCCTCCACTTT.

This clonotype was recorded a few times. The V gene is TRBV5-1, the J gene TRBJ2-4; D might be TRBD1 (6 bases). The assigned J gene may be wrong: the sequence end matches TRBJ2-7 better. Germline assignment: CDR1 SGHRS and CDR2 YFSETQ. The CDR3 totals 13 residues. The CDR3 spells CASSLSHRDEQYF. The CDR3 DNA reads TGCGCCAGCAGCTTATCCCACAGGGACGAGCAGTACTTC.

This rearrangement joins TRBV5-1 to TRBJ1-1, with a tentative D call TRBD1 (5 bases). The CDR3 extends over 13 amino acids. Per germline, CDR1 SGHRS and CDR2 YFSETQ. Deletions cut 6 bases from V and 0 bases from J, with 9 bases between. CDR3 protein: CASNPDMNTEAFF. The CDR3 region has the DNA TGCGCCAGCAACCCGGACATGAACACTGAAGCTTTCTTT.

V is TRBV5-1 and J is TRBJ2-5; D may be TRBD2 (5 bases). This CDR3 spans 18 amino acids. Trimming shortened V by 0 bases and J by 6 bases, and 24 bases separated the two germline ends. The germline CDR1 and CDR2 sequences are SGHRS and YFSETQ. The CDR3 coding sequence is TGCGCCAGCAGCTTGGATATACCGGCACTAGTGGGGAAGAAGACCCAGTACTTC. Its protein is CASSLDIPALVGKKTQYF.

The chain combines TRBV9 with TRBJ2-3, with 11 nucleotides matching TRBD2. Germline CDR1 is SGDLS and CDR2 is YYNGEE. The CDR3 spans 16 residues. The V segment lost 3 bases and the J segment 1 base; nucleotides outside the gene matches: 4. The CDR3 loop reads CASSASTSGGTDTQYF. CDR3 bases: TGTGCCAGCAGCGCGTCGACTAGCGGGGGCACAGATACGCAGTATTTT.

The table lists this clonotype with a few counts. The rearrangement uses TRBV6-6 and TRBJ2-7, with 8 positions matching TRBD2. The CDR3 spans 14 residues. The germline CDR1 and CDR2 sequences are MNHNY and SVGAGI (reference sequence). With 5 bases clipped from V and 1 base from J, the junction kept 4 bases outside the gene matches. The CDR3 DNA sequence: TGTGCCAGCAGTGACGGGGGGGCTTCCTACGAGCAGTACTTC. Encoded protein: CASSDGGASYEQYF.

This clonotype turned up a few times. CDR3: CASSYEGGYTF. CDR3 coding DNA: TGTGCCAGCAGTTACGAAGGTGGCTACACCTTC. The rearrangement uses TRBV6-5 and TRBJ1-2; D is unresolved. Germline values: CDR1 MNHEY, CDR2 SVGAGI. With 2 bases removed from V and 7 bases from J, the gap between germline ends came to 5 bases. The CDR3 has 11 amino acids.

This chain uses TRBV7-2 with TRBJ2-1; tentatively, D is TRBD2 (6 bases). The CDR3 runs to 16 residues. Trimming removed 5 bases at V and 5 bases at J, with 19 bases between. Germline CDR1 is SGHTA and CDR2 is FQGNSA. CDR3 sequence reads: CASSPRWRDNHNEQFF. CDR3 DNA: TGTGCCAGCAGCCCCCGGTGGCGGGATAACCACAATGAGCAGTTCTTC.

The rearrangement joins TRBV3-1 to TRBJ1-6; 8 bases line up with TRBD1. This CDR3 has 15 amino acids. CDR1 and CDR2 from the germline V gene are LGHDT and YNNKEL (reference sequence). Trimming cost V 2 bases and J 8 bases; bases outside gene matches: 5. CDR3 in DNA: TGTGCCAGCAGCCAATTTGGACAGGGAGATTCACCCCTCCACTTT. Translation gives CASSQFGQGDSPLHF.

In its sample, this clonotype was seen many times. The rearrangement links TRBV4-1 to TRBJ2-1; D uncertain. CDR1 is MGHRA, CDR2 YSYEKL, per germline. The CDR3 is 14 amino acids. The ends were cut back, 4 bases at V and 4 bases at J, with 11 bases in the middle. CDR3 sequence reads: CASSPAGSYNEQFF. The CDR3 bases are TGCGCCAGCAGCCCCGCTGGGTCGTACAATGAGCAGTTCTTC.

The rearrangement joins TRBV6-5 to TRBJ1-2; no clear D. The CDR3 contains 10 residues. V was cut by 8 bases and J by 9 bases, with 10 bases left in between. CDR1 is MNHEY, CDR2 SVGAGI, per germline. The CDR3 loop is CASFQSRYTF. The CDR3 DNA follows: TGTGCCAGCTTTCAATCGCGCTACACCTTC.

The CDR3 coding sequence is TGTGCCAGCAGCTCCAATCCGGGACAGGGAGCTTTCTTT. Its protein product is CASSSNPGQGAFF. This chain links TRBV11-3 with TRBJ1-1, with 9 bases that match TRBD1. Unmatched junction bases numbered 7, after V lost 4 bases and J lost 10 bases. In germline, CDR1 is SGHNT, CDR2 YENEEA. This CDR3 has 13 residues. Looking up the rest from reference TRBV11-3 and TRBJ1-1 gives the full variable domain: EAGVVQSPRYKIIEKKQPVAFWCNPISGHNTLYWYLQNLGQGPELLIRYENEEAVDDSQLPKDRFSAERLKGVDSTLKIQPAELGDSAVYLCASSSNPGQGAFFGQGTRLTVV.

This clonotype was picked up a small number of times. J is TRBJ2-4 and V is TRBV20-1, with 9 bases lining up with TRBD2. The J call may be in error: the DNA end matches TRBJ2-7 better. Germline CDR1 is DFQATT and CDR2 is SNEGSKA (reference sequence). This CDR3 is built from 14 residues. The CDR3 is CSAREASGDNEQYF. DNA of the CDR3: TGCAGTGCTAGAGAGGCTAGCGGGGATAACGAGCAGTACTTC.

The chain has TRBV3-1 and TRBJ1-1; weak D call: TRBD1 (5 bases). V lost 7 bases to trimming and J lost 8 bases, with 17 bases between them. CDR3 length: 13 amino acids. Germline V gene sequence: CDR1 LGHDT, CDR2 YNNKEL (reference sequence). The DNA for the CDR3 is TGTGCCAGCACTCCGGGCAGGCAGGGAGAAGCTTTCTTT. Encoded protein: CASTPGRQGEAFF.

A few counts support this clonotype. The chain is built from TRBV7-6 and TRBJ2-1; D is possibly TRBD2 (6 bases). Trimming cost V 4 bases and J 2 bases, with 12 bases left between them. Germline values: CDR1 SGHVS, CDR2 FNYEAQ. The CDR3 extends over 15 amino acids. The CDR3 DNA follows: TGTGCCAGCAGCTGGGGACTTGGCCCCTACAATGAGCAGTTCTTC. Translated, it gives CASSWGLGPYNEQFF.

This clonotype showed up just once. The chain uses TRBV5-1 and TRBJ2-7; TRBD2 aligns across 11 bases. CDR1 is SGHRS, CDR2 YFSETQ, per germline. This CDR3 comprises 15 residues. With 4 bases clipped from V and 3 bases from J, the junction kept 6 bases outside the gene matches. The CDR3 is CASSTAGTSGYEQYF. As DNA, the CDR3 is TGCGCCAGCAGCACGGCCGGGACTAGCGGCTACGAGCAGTACTTC.

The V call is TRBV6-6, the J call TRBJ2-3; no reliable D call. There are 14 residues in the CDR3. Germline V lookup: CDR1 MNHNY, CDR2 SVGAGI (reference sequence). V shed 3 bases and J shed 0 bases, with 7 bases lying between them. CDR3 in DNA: TGTGCCAGCAGTTATGGTAGTAGCACAGATACGCAGTATTTT. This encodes CASSYGSSTDTQYF.